The clone carrying this T cell receptor (beta chain) was observed at least ten times. Its antigen is unknown. RNA transcripts served as the template for amplifying TCR beta CDR3 regions. A first-round RT-PCR of the TCR CDR3 used the HTBI primer set. TCRdb processed the multiplex PCR reads anew with MiXCR; each CDR3 protein has one entry. The table has some 510,000 distinct CDR3 sequences, less than 25% seen once. This sample was taken from a study of T cells in Graves' hyperthyroidism and ophthalmopathy. Study-wide context: Specimen type is peripheral blood, collected at initial diagnosis prior to any treatment. Overall study results and limits: In simple terms, a model built on 13 V-J features told ophthalmopathy apart from stable hyperthyroidism.

The V gene lost 8 bases and the J gene lost 13 bases, with 20 bases spanning the gap. This CDR3 has 12 residues. Germline V lookup: CDR1 MNHNS, CDR2 SASEGT. Diagnostic decisions used clinical symptoms, serum thyroxine and TRAb, thyroid ultrasound and orbital computed tomography. The receptor was isolated from a man younger than 30 with Graves' hyperthyroidism. Material: blood. The V and J genes are TRBV6-1 and TRBJ1-1; D not certain. The CDR3 bases are TGTGCCAGCTCCCCCACGTCGCAAGATGATTTCTTT. As protein: CASSPTSQDDFF.